The T cell receptor (beta chain) under discussion was sequenced for a study of response to subunit inactivated influenza vaccine. Study-level results: Few new T cells, the authors suggested, are recruited by each seasonal influenza vaccination.

Only a few counts were recorded for this clonotype. Its antigen is still unknown. TCRdb re-called the RT-PCR reads through MiXCR, storing one row per CDR3 protein. Here the sample spans 600,000 to 700,000 distinct CDR3 sequences, about 15% being singletons. This clonotype originated in a man aged 50 to 59 who received an inactivated influenza vaccine. The input for sequencing was PBMCs from blood, taken about 14 days before vaccination.

CDR3 sequence reads: CASSLRIGVGGAGELFF. DNA for the CDR3: TGCGCCAGCAGCTTGAGAATCGGAGTCGGGGGAGCCGGGGAGCTGTTTTTT. The rearrangement joins TRBV5-1 to TRBJ2-2, with a tentative D call TRBD2 (6 bases). Trimming removed 1 base from V and 6 bases from J, with 19 bases in between. CDR3 length: 17 residues. Germline V gives CDR1 SGHRS, CDR2 YFSETQ.